These 29 T cell receptor beta chains share one sample of origin, sequenced in a study of control samples from healthy donors and cancer patients. TCRdb's table, derived via immunoSEQ multiplex PCR, lists solely in-frame clones and lacks some. The data hold around 70,000 clones, with about 94% observed a single time. The sample consisted of blood. The source of these receptors is a woman in her twenties or thirties in good health.

The chain links TRBV14 to TRBJ2-6, with D uncertain. Per germline, CDR1 SGHDN and CDR2 FVKESK. The length of the CDR3 is 16 residues. V was pared by 0 bases and J by 2 bases, with 8 bases between. In DNA form, the CDR3 reads TGTGCCAGCAGCCAAGATCCCTTTCCTGGGGCCAACGTCCTGACTTTC. Residues: CASSQDPFPGANVLTF.

V is TRBV5-1 and J is TRBJ1-1; D remains ambiguous. The V end lost 0 bases, the J end lost 0 bases, and 9 bases lay between the germline ends. The CDR3 length is 15 residues. In germline, CDR1 is SGHRS, CDR2 YFSETQ. CDR3 nucleotides: TGCGCCAGCAGCTTGGAGATAGAAATGAACACTGAAGCTTTCTTT. This codes for CASSLEIEMNTEAFF.

The V and J genes are TRBV14 and TRBJ2-1, with a tentative D call TRBD2 (5 bases). CDR1 is SGHDN, CDR2 FVKESK, per germline. The CDR3 is made up of 15 amino acids. The V end lost 3 bases, the J end lost 5 bases, and 14 bases lay between the germline ends. CDR3 sequence (DNA): TGTGCCAGCAGCCACCCCGCGGACTCAAACAATGAGCAGTTCTTC. Translated, it gives CASSHPADSNNEQFF. Full variable domain (missing parts from reference TRBV14 and TRBJ2-1): EAGVTQFPSHSVIEKGQTVTLRCDPISGHDNLYWYRRVMGKEIKFLLHFVKESKQDESGMPNNRFLAERTGGTYSTLKVQPAELEDSGVYFCASSHPADSNNEQFFGPGTRLTVL.

Of note for this clone: At the DNA level, this CDR3 is encoded by other sequences in the same sample as well. The J gene is TRBJ2-7, the V gene TRBV5-6, with D possibly matching TRBD1 (6 bases). V lost 2 bases and J 4 bases, leaving 25 bases between the germline ends. CDR1 and CDR2 (germline): SGHDT, YYEEEE. The CDR3 is made up of 18 amino acids. The CDR3 DNA reads TGTGCCAGCAGCTTAACAAAAGCCCCAGGGGTGTCAAGATACGAGCAGTACGTC. This translates into CASSLTKAPGVSRYEQYV.

This sequence joins TRBV28 and TRBJ1-4; no reliable D call. With 4 bases removed from V and 4 bases from J, the gap between germline ends came to 13 bases. The germline V gene encodes CDR1 MDHEN and CDR2 SYDVKM. The CDR3 runs to 15 residues. The CDR3, as DNA: TGTGCCAGCAGTTCGATGGTTAGTAATAATGAAAAACTGTTTTTT. Protein sequence: CASSSMVSNNEKLFF.

The chain joins TRBV6-5 to TRBJ2-3, with TRBD1 as a possible D gene (5 bases). The CDR3 is 11 residues long. Per the germline V gene, CDR1 is MNHEY and CDR2 is SVGAGI. Trimming shortened V by 7 bases and J by 5 bases, and 7 bases separated the two germline ends. The CDR3 region is CASIRGDTQYF. CDR3 nucleotide sequence: TGTGCCAGCATTAGGGGAGATACGCAGTATTTT.

This clone was picked up one time. The chain recombines TRBV28 with TRBJ1-1; weak D call: TRBD1 (5 bases). V dropped 8 bases and J dropped 5 bases, with 15 bases sitting between them. Germline CDR1 reads MDHEN; CDR2 reads SYDVKM. The CDR3 sequence is 13 residues long. CDR3 region: CASDAGPYTEAFF. CDR3 nucleotides: TGTGCCAGCGACGCGGGGCCGTATACTGAAGCTTTCTTT.

The V and J genes are TRBV28 and TRBJ1-5, with D possibly matching TRBD1 (5 bases). The V gene's germline CDR1 is MDHEN and CDR2 SYDVKM. The ends were cut back, 7 bases at V and 4 bases at J, with 23 bases in the middle. CDR3 length: 17 residues. CDR3 amino acids: CASTPPGAARTNQPQHF. The CDR3 DNA reads TGTGCCAGCACCCCTCCCGGGGCCGCCAGAACGAATCAGCCCCAGCATTTT.

The chain is built from TRBV11-2 and TRBJ1-5; weak D call: TRBD1 (6 bases). The CDR3 length is 14 residues. From germline, CDR1 is SGHAT and CDR2 FQNNGV. V lost 5 bases and J 4 bases, leaving 12 bases between the germline ends. This CDR3 reads CASSRTGLNQPQHF. The CDR3 DNA follows: TGTGCCAGCAGCCGTACAGGGCTTAATCAGCCCCAGCATTTT.

V is TRBV6-6 and J is TRBJ1-5; 7 positions agree with TRBD1. Germline V gene lookup returns CDR1 MNHNY and CDR2 SVGAGI (reference sequence). V dropped 2 bases and J dropped 5; count of bases not matched to a gene: 6. There are 15 residues in the CDR3. The CDR3 nucleotides are TGTGCCAGCAGTTACCTCTCCGGACAGGATCAGCCCCAGCATTTT. It translates to CASSYLSGQDQPQHF.

The chain combines TRBV6-5 with TRBJ1-4; D is possibly TRBD1 (5 bases). Germline-derived CDR1 and CDR2 are MNHEY and SVGAGI. The CDR3 covers 15 residues. V was trimmed by 0 bases and J by 8 bases, leaving 13 bases between them. In DNA form, the CDR3 reads TGTGCCAGCAGTTACTCAGGGGCGGGGGAGGAAAAACTGTTTTTT. Encoded protein: CASSYSGAGEEKLFF.

The chain employs TRBV5-5 and TRBJ2-7, with D perhaps TRBD1 (6 bases). Per germline, CDR1 SGHKS and CDR2 YYEKEE (reference sequence). The ends were cut back, 1 base at V and 0 bases at J, with 11 bases in the middle. The length of the CDR3 is 15 residues. This CDR3 is CASSLIQGHSYEQYF. The CDR3 DNA follows: TGTGCCAGCAGCTTGATTCAGGGGCACTCCTACGAGCAGTACTTC.

The CDR3 nucleotides read TGTGCCAGCAGCCCGTCGGGATCAGCGGCTTTCTTT. It encodes CASSPSGSAAFF. This chain links TRBV11-3 with TRBJ1-1; no clear D. The CDR3 length is 12 residues. V lost 5 bases and J 11 bases, leaving 15 bases between the germline ends. Germline V lookup: CDR1 SGHNT, CDR2 YENEEA.

The gene calls are TRBV30 and TRBJ2-5; weak D call: TRBD1 (5 bases). The CDR3 loop spans 15 amino acids. Germline lookup yields CDR1 GTSNPN and CDR2 SVGIG (reference sequence). The V gene lost 1 base and the J gene lost 1 base, with 13 bases spanning the gap. The CDR3 DNA sequence: TGTGCCTGGAGTGGCCACAGGCTGCCCCAAGAGACCCAGTACTTC. Its translation is CAWSGHRLPQETQYF.

The genes are TRBV5-1 and TRBJ1-1; no clear D. The V gene lost 0 bases and the J gene lost 1 base, with 7 bases spanning the gap. Germline V gene sequence: CDR1 SGHRS, CDR2 YFSETQ. This CDR3 spans 14 amino acids. The CDR3: CASSLELGNTEAFF. The CDR3 bases are TGCGCCAGCAGCTTGGAACTGGGGAACACTGAAGCTTTCTTT.

V usage is TRBV28 and J usage is TRBJ1-5, with a tentative D call TRBD1 (5 bases). Germline V lookup: CDR1 MDHEN, CDR2 SYDVKM. Trimming stripped 5 bases from V and 4 bases from J, with 12 bases between. CDR3 length: 14 residues. Here the CDR3 reads CASSLGTGNQPQHF. The CDR3, as DNA: TGTGCCAGCAGTCTGGGGACGGGAAATCAGCCCCAGCATTTT.

The chain links TRBV6-4 to TRBJ1-2, with D maybe TRBD1 (6 bases). The CDR3 is 13 amino acids. V gave up 5 bases and J gave up 6 bases, with 13 bases separating them. Germline lookup yields CDR1 MRHNA and CDR2 SNTAGT. The CDR3 sequence is CASSKTGSDGYTF. The CDR3 DNA sequence: TGTGCCAGCAGTAAAACAGGGTCGGATGGCTACACCTTC.

The chain employs TRBV28 and TRBJ2-1; TRBD1 matches 9 bases. The CDR3 extends over 18 amino acids. The V gene end was trimmed by 6 bases and the J gene end by 5 bases; junction bases not matched to a gene: 17. CDR1 MDHEN and CDR2 SYDVKM come from the germline V gene. For the CDR3, the DNA is TGTGCCAGCAGAACCGGGACAGGGAAGTACGGCCGCGACAATGAGCAGTTCTTC. Its translation: CASRTGTGKYGRDNEQFF.

The chain couples TRBV4-1 to TRBJ1-1, with D tentatively TRBD1 (5 bases). Germline V gene lookup returns CDR1 MGHRA and CDR2 YSYEKL. Trimming stripped 1 base from V and 5 bases from J, with 11 bases between. This CDR3 comprises 14 residues. CDR3 loop: CASSQVVKGTEAFF. CDR3 nucleotide sequence: TGCGCCAGCAGCCAAGTCGTGAAGGGGACTGAAGCTTTCTTT.

The J gene is TRBJ2-3, the V gene TRBV5-1; TRBD2 matches 12 bases. J gave up 4 bases and V 0 bases, and 3 bases lay outside the gene matches. Germline CDR1 reads SGHRS; CDR2 reads YFSETQ. The length of the CDR3 is 16 residues. The CDR3 DNA reads TGCGCCAGCAGCTTGGCTAGCGGGGGGGCCGCAGATACGCAGTATTTT. Translated: CASSLASGGAADTQYF.

The rearrangement joins TRBV19 to TRBJ1-3; D remains unclear. The CDR3 covers 16 residues. V lost 5 bases and J lost 0, with 14 bases in between. Germline assignment: CDR1 LNHDA and CDR2 SQIVND (reference sequence). The CDR3 bases are TGTGCCAGTAGTCTCCTGACCGCCGACTCTGGAAACACCATATATTTT. Amino acid sequence: CASSLLTADSGNTIYF.

The CDR3 DNA reads as TGTGCCAGCTCACCTCAAACTACAGGGAACAATTCACCCCTCCACTTT. Translation gives CASSPQTTGNNSPLHF. V is TRBV18 and J is TRBJ1-6, with TRBD1 as a possible D gene (6 bases). Trimming cost V 3 bases and J 7 bases, with 16 bases left between them. Germline V gene sequence: CDR1 KGHSH, CDR2 LQKENI. The CDR3 spans 16 residues.

The genes are TRBV24-1 and TRBJ2-2; D unclear. Trimming took 5 bases from V and 6 from J, leaving 6 bases between them. This CDR3 region has 12 residues. CDR1 KGHDR and CDR2 SFDVKD come from the germline V gene. CDR3 loop: CATSGVPGELFF. The CDR3 nucleotides read TGTGCCACCAGTGGGGTCCCCGGGGAGCTGTTTTTT.

This rearrangement joins TRBV19 to TRBJ1-1, with TRBD1 matching over 7 bases. The germline V gene has CDR1 LNHDA and CDR2 SQIVND (reference sequence). V gave up 3 bases and J gave up 0 bases; unmatched junction bases: 1. This CDR3 has 14 amino acids. Written as DNA, the CDR3 is TGTGCCAGTAGTATGACAGGGATGAACACTGAAGCTTTCTTT. Its protein is CASSMTGMNTEAFF.

The V and J genes are TRBV2 and TRBJ1-1; D uncertain. The CDR3 contains 12 residues. Germline CDR1 and CDR2: SNHLY and FYNNEI. Between the trimmed V and J ends, which lost 7 bases and 5 bases, there was a span of 11 bases. Here the CDR3 DNA reads TGTGCCAGCATCGGAGGGTATACTGAAGCTTTCTTT. Its protein product is CASIGGYTEAFF. Full variable domain (outside the CDR3, taken from reference TRBV2 and TRBJ1-1): EPEVTQTPSHQVTQMGQEVILRCVPISNHLYFYWYRQILGQKVEFLVSFYNNEISEKSEIFDDQFSVERPDGSNFTLKIRSTKLEDSAMYFCASIGGYTEAFFGQGTRLTVV.

The chain joins TRBV24-1 to TRBJ2-5; 11 bases are shared with TRBD1. Germline V gene sequence: CDR1 KGHDR, CDR2 SFDVKD. J was trimmed by 5 bases and V by 0 bases; bases with no gene match: 1. This CDR3 contains 15 residues. DNA of the CDR3: TGTGCCACCAGTGATTTGCGGACAGGGGGCGAGACCCAGTACTTC. It translates to CATSDLRTGGETQYF.

In this sample, this clone turned up once. The V and J genes are TRBV16 and TRBJ1-2; D is possibly TRBD1 (5 bases). V was shortened by 4 bases and J by 7 bases, with 10 bases between the two germline ends. The CDR3 is made up of 12 amino acids. Germline V gene lookup returns CDR1 KGHSY and CDR2 FQNENV. Here the CDR3 DNA reads TGTGCCAGCAGCCCCGGGGCTGTTGGCTACACCTTC. Translating it yields CASSPGAVGYTF. Full variable domain (rest looked up from reference TRBV16 and TRBJ1-2): GEEVAQTPKHLVRGEGQKAKLYCAPIKGHSYVFWYQQVLKNEFKFLISFQNENVFDETGMPKERFSAKCLPNSPCSLEIQATKLEDSAVYFCASSPGAVGYTFGSGTRLTVV.

The CDR3: CAISDPTTSGNTIYF. As DNA, the CDR3 is TGTGCCATCAGCGACCCCACCACCTCTGGAAACACCATATATTTT. This sequence joins TRBV10-3 and TRBJ1-3; no firm D call. There are 15 residues in the CDR3. V gave up 6 bases and J gave up 0 bases, with 12 bases separating them. In germline, CDR1 is ENHRY, CDR2 SYGVKD.

J is TRBJ1-2 and V is TRBV30; possibly TRBD1 for D (5 bases). Germline-derived CDR1 and CDR2 are GTSNPN and SVGIG (reference sequence). The CDR3 covers 13 residues. V was clipped by 0 bases and J by 8 bases, with 13 bases between them. CDR3 amino acids: CAWSVHRLRGYTF. DNA for the CDR3: TGTGCCTGGAGTGTACACAGGCTGAGGGGCTACACCTTC.